This T cell receptor beta chain was found in a study of cytomegalovirus exposure and HLA in healthy donors. The wider study: Findings of an earlier analysis included 110 million or so unique TCR beta sequences from some 180 million T cells. Whole-study results and caveats: After further analysis at a later stage, some 15,000 TCR beta sequences were associated with HLA alleles at 0.05 false discovery rate. Later analysis demonstrated an association between a missense DCLRE1C variant and TCR beta V- and J-gene trimming.

Remarks on this clone: What it binds is not known.

It was with 60 Vbeta and 13 Jbeta primers that the PCR ran. Clones were read by immunoSEQ multiplex PCR, and TCRdb kept only the in-frame ones, dropping some. The sample has around 130,000 clones, around 84% seen once. J lost 3 bases, V lost 4 bases, and 2 bases had no gene match. CDR3 length equals 13 residues. Germline values: CDR1 SGHDN, CDR2 FVKESK. In nominal health when sampled, donors likely had unrecorded immune exposures nonetheless. The TCR was taken from a man aged 50 or older in good health and CMV-seronegative. The gene calls are TRBV14 and TRBJ1-2; 7 positions match TRBD1. Sequenced sample: PBMCs. CDR3 protein: CASSRQGDYGYTF. The CDR3 DNA reads TGTGCCAGCAGCCGCCAGGGGGACTATGGCTACACCTTC.